The 31 T cell receptor beta chains below were found in one sample sequenced in a study of radiation and T cells in renal cell carcinoma. Time point indicated: blood 4 weeks post-SBRT, at nephrectomy. Treatment defined: 15 Gy SBRT to primary tumor, nephrectomy 4 weeks later. TCRdb keeps only in-frame clones here, not all; method: immunoSEQ multiplex PCR. The sample contains just over 95,000 clones, 84% of which appear only once. This material consisted of blood, taken from a patient whose treatment included radiotherapy and nephrectomy. These TCRs come from a man in his 60s with renal cell carcinoma.

V is TRBV6-5 and J is TRBJ1-5; TRBD1 is a possible D gene (6 bases). The CDR3 consists of 15 residues. V lost 6 bases to trimming and J lost 1 base, with 13 bases between them. Germline loops: CDR1 MNHEY, CDR2 SVGAGI. This chain's CDR3 is CASRGGGGSNQPQHF. CDR3 DNA sequence: TGTGCCAGCAGGGGAGGGGGAGGGAGCAATCAGCCCCAGCATTTT.

This chain connects TRBV7-3 to TRBJ2-7, with TRBD1 matching 7 bases. Germline V gene lookup returns CDR1 SGHTA and CDR2 FQGTGA. CDR3 length: 16 amino acids. The J segment lost 5 bases and the V segment lost 2 bases, leaving 12 bases of the junction unmatched. The chain's CDR3 is CASSLRAGGTLHEQYF. The CDR3 DNA sequence: TGTGCCAGCAGCTTACGCGCAGGGGGTACCTTACACGAGCAGTACTTC.

This chain joins TRBV28 and TRBJ1-2; 8 nucleotides line up with TRBD1. The CDR3 is 14 residues long. Germline V lookup: CDR1 MDHEN, CDR2 SYDVKM. V was clipped by 4 bases and J by 8 bases; unmatched bases: 9. For the CDR3, the DNA is TGTGCCAGCAGTTCGCAGGGGGCGAGGAAAGGCTACACCTTC. Protein product: CASSSQGARKGYTF.

The chain joins TRBV19 to TRBJ2-1, with TRBD2 as a possible D gene (6 bases). The length of the CDR3 is 15 residues. Germline CDR1 reads LNHDA; CDR2 reads SQIVND (reference sequence). V was pared by 4 bases and J by 2 bases, with 12 bases between. The CDR3 reads CASSRREAPYNEQFF. The CDR3 DNA sequence: TGTGCCAGTAGTAGGAGGGAGGCTCCCTACAATGAGCAGTTCTTC.

The V gene is TRBV5-1, the J gene TRBJ1-5, with D possibly matching TRBD1 (6 bases). The CDR3 totals 14 residues. V was clipped by 2 bases and J by 7 bases, with 13 bases between them. CDR1 is SGHRS, CDR2 YFSETQ, per germline. In nucleotides, the CDR3 is TGCGCCAGCAGCTTCGGAGGCGGGGGCCAGCCCCAGCATTTT. This codes for CASSFGGGGQPQHF.

This chain uses TRBV29-1 with TRBJ2-7; 12 bases line up with TRBD2. CDR1 SQVTM and CDR2 ANQGSEA come from the germline V gene. The CDR3 sequence is 15 residues long. The ends lost 2 bases at V and 4 bases at J; junction bases unmatched: 6. The CDR3 DNA sequence: TGCAGCGTTGAATTGCGACTAGCGGGAGAATACGAGCAGTACTTC. The encoded protein is CSVELRLAGEYEQYF.

J is TRBJ2-3 and V is TRBV19, with D maybe TRBD1 (6 bases). Germline V lookup: CDR1 LNHDA, CDR2 SQIVND (reference sequence). V was clipped by 3 bases and J by 2 bases, with 9 bases between them. The CDR3 runs to 14 residues. The CDR3 loop reads CASSIMGATDTQYF. For the CDR3, the DNA is TGTGCCAGTAGTATTATGGGGGCCACAGATACGCAGTATTTT. Complete variable domain (other parts from reference TRBV19 and TRBJ2-3): DGGITQSPKYLFRKEGQNVTLSCEQNLNHDAMYWYRQDPGQGLRLIYYSQIVNDFQKGDIAEGYSVSREKKESFPLTVTSAQKNPTAFYLCASSIMGATDTQYFGPGTRLTVL.

Only a few counts were recorded for this clone. The chain couples TRBV5-6 to TRBJ2-7; 8 bases map to TRBD1. With 4 bases clipped from V and 1 base from J, the junction kept 10 bases outside the gene matches. CDR1 SGHDT and CDR2 YYEEEE come from the germline V gene. The CDR3 is 16 amino acids. As DNA, the CDR3 is TGTGCCAGCAGCCGGACAGGGACCAATCCTTCCTACGAGCAGTACTTC. Encoded protein: CASSRTGTNPSYEQYF.

This clone was found once. V is TRBV2 and J is TRBJ1-5; TRBD1 agrees at 10 bases. Losses at the gene ends were 7 bases for V and 7 bases for J; bases not matched to a gene: 10. From germline, CDR1 is SNHLY and CDR2 FYNNEI. The CDR3 is 15 amino acids. The CDR3 here is CASNQMDRGLQPQHF. Here the CDR3 DNA reads TGTGCCAGCAATCAAATGGACAGGGGGTTACAGCCCCAGCATTTT.

The V and J genes are TRBV7-9 and TRBJ2-7, with D maybe TRBD1 (6 bases). The germline V gene encodes CDR1 SEHNR and CDR2 FQNEAQ (reference sequence). The CDR3 consists of 16 residues. The V end was cut by 5 bases, the J end by 2 bases, with 19 bases between. CDR3 amino acids: CASSPGVLGKTYEQYF. The CDR3 DNA sequence: TGTGCCAGCAGCCCAGGGGTCCTGGGAAAAACCTACGAGCAGTACTTC.

V and J are TRBV27 and TRBJ2-5; D perhaps matches TRBD1 (7 bases). Looked up from germline, CDR1 is MNHEY and CDR2 is SMNVEV (reference sequence). Trimming cost V 7 bases and J 5 bases, with 14 bases left between them. The CDR3 is 13 amino acids. DNA for the CDR3: TGTGCCAGCAAAGAACAGGGGAGGGAGACCCAGTACTTC. Its translation: CASKEQGRETQYF.

This clone appeared once. The chain joins TRBV7-2 to TRBJ2-7; weak D call: TRBD2 (5 bases). The CDR3 is 14 amino acids. Trimming removed 1 base at V and 2 bases at J, with 9 bases between. Germline values: CDR1 SGHTA, CDR2 FQGNSA. CDR3 sequence reads: CASSLVGLAYEQYF. The CDR3, as DNA: TGTGCCAGCAGCTTAGTAGGACTGGCCTACGAGCAGTACTTC.

The rearrangement links TRBV7-6 to TRBJ1-1; D ambiguous. This CDR3 contains 13 residues. The V gene lost 2 bases and the J gene lost 1 base, with 5 bases spanning the gap. Germline-derived CDR1 and CDR2 are SGHVS and FNYEAQ. The CDR3 DNA reads TGTGCCAGCAGCTTATCTGAGAACACTGAAGCTTTCTTT. This sequence encodes CASSLSENTEAFF. Combining the CDR3 with reference TRBV7-6 and TRBJ1-1 gives the whole variable domain GAGVSQSPRYKVTKRGQDVALRCDPISGHVSLYWYRQALGQGPEFLTYFNYEAQQDKSGLPNDRFSAERPEGSISTLTIQRTEQRDSAMYRCASSLSENTEAFFGQGTRLTVV.

This chain uses TRBV6-6 with TRBJ2-5, with 9 bases that match TRBD2. The germline CDR1 and CDR2 sequences are MNHNY and SVGAGI (reference sequence). This CDR3 is 16 amino acids long. After removal of 4 bases from V and 7 bases from J, the junction contained 13 bases not matched to a gene. CDR3 nucleotide sequence: TGTGCCAGCAGTTTCCTTAGGGCGGGACTAGCCGGGACCCAGTACTTC. This sequence encodes CASSFLRAGLAGTQYF.

The rearrangement joins TRBV2 to TRBJ1-5; possible D gene TRBD1, 6 bases. The CDR3 is made up of 15 amino acids. V was pared by 4 bases and J by 4 bases, with 14 bases between. The germline V gene has CDR1 SNHLY and CDR2 FYNNEI. The CDR3 protein is CASSGGDRLNQPQHF. The DNA of the CDR3 is TGTGCCAGCAGTGGGGGTGACAGGTTAAATCAGCCCCAGCATTTT.

The genes are TRBV14 and TRBJ2-3; 7 positions agree with TRBD2. This CDR3 comprises 14 residues. The V and J ends lost 4 bases and 1 base, in that order; junction bases with no gene match: 2. The germline V gene has CDR1 SGHDN and CDR2 FVKESK. CDR3 in DNA: TGTGCCAGCAGCCCTAGCGGACGCACAGATACGCAGTATTTT. It yields the protein CASSPSGRTDTQYF.

The chain links TRBV4-1 to TRBJ2-3; TRBD2 matches 12 bases. This CDR3 region has 18 residues. The junction had 7 bases not matched to a gene; V was cut back by 3 bases and J by 0 bases. CDR1 is MGHRA, CDR2 YSYEKL, per germline. The CDR3 reads CASSHGTSGFTSTDTQYF. CDR3 DNA: TGCGCCAGCAGCCACGGGACTAGCGGGTTTACTAGCACAGATACGCAGTATTTT.

The chain is built from TRBV10-3 and TRBJ1-2; 8 positions agree with TRBD1. The CDR3 sequence is 16 residues long. The germline CDR1 and CDR2 sequences are ENHRY and SYGVKD. V gave up 2 bases and J gave up 2 bases; unmatched junction bases: 7. The CDR3 reads CAISERMDRVNYGYTF. CDR3 DNA: TGTGCCATCAGTGAGAGAATGGACAGGGTCAACTATGGCTACACCTTC.

The V and J genes are TRBV5-1 and TRBJ2-5, with TRBD2 identical over 13 bases. V dropped 2 bases and J dropped 5; count of bases not matched to a gene: 6. The CDR3 runs 16 residues. Germline loops: CDR1 SGHRS, CDR2 YFSETQ. The CDR3: CASSFGLAGDGETQYF. For the CDR3, the DNA is TGCGCCAGCAGCTTCGGACTAGCGGGAGATGGGGAGACCCAGTACTTC. Together with reference TRBV5-1 and TRBJ2-5, the CDR3 gives the full variable domain: KAGVTQTPRYLIKTRGQQVTLSCSPISGHRSVSWYQQTPGQGLQFLFEYFSETQRNKGNFPGRFSGRQFSNSRSEMNVSTLELGDSALYLCASSFGLAGDGETQYFGPGTRLLVL.

This clone was counted only a few times. The genes are TRBV19 and TRBJ2-1; D may match TRBD1 or TRBD2 (6 bases each). V was cut by 7 bases and J by 7 bases, with 11 bases left in between. Germline-derived CDR1 and CDR2 are LNHDA and SQIVND (reference sequence). The CDR3 runs to 12 residues. CDR3 DNA: TGTGCCAGTAAAGAAGGGGGGAATGAGCAGTTCTTC. It yields the protein CASKEGGNEQFF.

The rearrangement links TRBV27 to TRBJ2-7, with TRBD2 as a possible D gene (7 bases). This CDR3 region has 16 residues. CDR1 and CDR2 from the germline V gene are MNHEY and SMNVEV (reference sequence). The V end was cut by 5 bases, the J end by 2 bases, with 19 bases between. CDR3 protein: CASSPSGGEVPYEQYF. CDR3 in DNA: TGTGCCAGCAGTCCTTCGGGGGGCGAGGTGCCCTACGAGCAGTACTTC.

The rearrangement joins TRBV28 to TRBJ2-7; 9 nucleotides align to TRBD1. The ends lost 6 bases at V and 8 bases at J; junction bases unmatched: 17. The CDR3 sequence is 16 residues long. Germline V CDR1 and CDR2: MDHEN, SYDVKM. CDR3 bases: TGTGCCAGCAGCGGGACAGGGTACTCCTTGGGTACGAAGCAGTACTTC. It is translated as CASSGTGYSLGTKQYF.

The V and J genes are TRBV5-6 and TRBJ2-5; D is unresolved. V lost 4 bases to trimming and J lost 0 bases, with 10 bases between them. The CDR3 totals 14 residues. Germline values: CDR1 SGHDT, CDR2 YYEEEE. The CDR3 reads CASSPTGHQETQYF. The CDR3 DNA reads as TGTGCCAGCAGCCCGACCGGGCACCAAGAGACCCAGTACTTC.

This chain links TRBV29-1 with TRBJ1-1, with D maybe TRBD1 (5 bases). Looked up from germline, CDR1 is SQVTM and CDR2 is ANQGSEA. Deletions cut 7 bases from V and 1 base from J, with 7 bases between. This CDR3 has 11 residues. The DNA for the CDR3 is TGCAGCGCCAGGGCGAACACTGAAGCTTTCTTT. Its protein product is CSARANTEAFF.

This chain connects TRBV9 to TRBJ2-2; TRBD2 might be the D (5 bases). Trimming removed 0 bases from V and 0 bases from J, with 12 bases in between. CDR1 and CDR2 (germline): SGDLS, YYNGEE. This CDR3 comprises 17 residues. The CDR3 reads CASSVGRARANTGELFF. The CDR3 DNA reads as TGTGCCAGCAGCGTAGGGCGGGCGAGGGCGAACACCGGGGAGCTGTTTTTT.

This chain joins TRBV4-1 and TRBJ2-2, with 9 bases matching TRBD1. The trim removed 5 bases at V and 7 bases at J, leaving 8 bases unmatched. Germline loops: CDR1 MGHRA, CDR2 YSYEKL. This CDR3 has 15 amino acids. The CDR3 reads CASSRGQGSVGELFF. As DNA, the CDR3 is TGCGCCAGCAGCAGGGGACAGGGTAGTGTCGGGGAGCTGTTTTTT.

This sequence joins TRBV2 and TRBJ2-2, with a weak D call TRBD2 (5 bases). This CDR3 contains 13 residues. V dropped 5 bases and J dropped 6 bases, with 10 bases sitting between them. Germline V gives CDR1 SNHLY, CDR2 FYNNEI. CDR3 amino acids: CASSREGAGELFF. In DNA, the CDR3 is TGTGCCAGCAGTCGTGAGGGAGCCGGGGAGCTGTTTTTT.

V is TRBV30 and J is TRBJ2-7; D is tentatively TRBD1 or TRBD2 (7 bases each). The germline V and J ends were trimmed by 4 bases and 3 bases, with 16 bases remaining between them. The CDR3 loop spans 14 amino acids. Germline CDR1 and CDR2: GTSNPN and SVGIG (reference sequence). The DNA of the CDR3 is TGTGCCTGGACCAAGGGAGGGGGCGGCTACGAGCAGTACTTC. Amino acids: CAWTKGGGGYEQYF.

The rearrangement uses TRBV7-2 and TRBJ2-1; no reliable D call. From germline, CDR1 is SGHTA and CDR2 FQGNSA. The CDR3 runs 15 residues. Trimming cost V 1 base and J 4 bases, with 11 bases left between them. The CDR3 loop reads CASSLDGRGYNEQFF. CDR3 bases: TGTGCCAGCAGCTTAGACGGTCGAGGATACAATGAGCAGTTCTTC.

This chain joins TRBV10-3 and TRBJ2-1; 8 nucleotides agree with TRBD1. CDR1 is ENHRY, CDR2 SYGVKD, per germline. CDR3 size: 12 residues. The V segment lost 9 bases and the J segment 7 bases; nucleotides outside the gene matches: 5. The CDR3 loop reads CAITGTGNEQFF. The CDR3 nucleotides are TGTGCCATAACCGGGACAGGAAATGAGCAGTTCTTC.

The chain employs TRBV5-1 and TRBJ2-7; a possible D gene is TRBD2 (7 bases). Looked up from germline, CDR1 is SGHRS and CDR2 is YFSETQ. V was shortened by 7 bases and J by 0 bases, with 17 bases between the two germline ends. CDR3 size: 15 residues. This chain's CDR3 is CASSWGGGDSYEQYF. The DNA for the CDR3 is TGCGCCAGCTCCTGGGGCGGGGGCGACTCCTACGAGCAGTACTTC.